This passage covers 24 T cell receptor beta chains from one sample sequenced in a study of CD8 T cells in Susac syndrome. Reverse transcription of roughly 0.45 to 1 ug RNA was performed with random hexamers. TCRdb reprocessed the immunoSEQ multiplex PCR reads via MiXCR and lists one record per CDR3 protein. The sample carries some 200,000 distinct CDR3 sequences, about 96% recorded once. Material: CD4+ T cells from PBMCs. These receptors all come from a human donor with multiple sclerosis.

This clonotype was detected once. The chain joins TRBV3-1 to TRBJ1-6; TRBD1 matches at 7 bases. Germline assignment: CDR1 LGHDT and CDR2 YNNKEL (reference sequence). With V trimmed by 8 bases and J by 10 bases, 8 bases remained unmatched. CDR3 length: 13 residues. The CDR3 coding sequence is TGTGCCAGCTCTAACAGGGGAAGCTCACCCCTCCACTTT. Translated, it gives CASSNRGSSPLHF.

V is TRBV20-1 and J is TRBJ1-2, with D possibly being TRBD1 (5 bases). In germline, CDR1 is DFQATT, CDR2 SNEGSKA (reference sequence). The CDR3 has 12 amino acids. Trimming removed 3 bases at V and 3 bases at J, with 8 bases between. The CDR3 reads CSASMGDYGYTF. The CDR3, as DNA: TGCAGTGCTAGCATGGGGGACTATGGCTACACCTTC.

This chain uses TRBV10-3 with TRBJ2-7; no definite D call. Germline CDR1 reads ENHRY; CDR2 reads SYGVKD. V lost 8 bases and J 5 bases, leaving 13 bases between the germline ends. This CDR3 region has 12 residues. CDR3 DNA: TGTGCCATCTCCCGTGGGGTTCACGAGCAGTACTTC. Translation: CAISRGVHEQYF.

The CDR3, as DNA: TGTGCCAGCAGTCTCGGGACAAAATACTACGAGCAGTACTTC. Translating it yields CASSLGTKYYEQYF. V gene TRBV6-5 combines with J gene TRBJ2-7, with D possibly TRBD1 on 6 matching bases. The CDR3 sequence is 14 residues long. Trimming stripped 5 bases from V and 3 bases from J, with 14 bases between. From germline, CDR1 is MNHEY and CDR2 SVGAGI.

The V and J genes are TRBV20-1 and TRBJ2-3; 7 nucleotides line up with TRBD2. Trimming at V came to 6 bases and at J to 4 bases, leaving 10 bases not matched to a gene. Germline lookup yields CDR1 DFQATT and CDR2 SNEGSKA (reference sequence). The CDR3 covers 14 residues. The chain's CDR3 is CSAVGGAGADTQYF. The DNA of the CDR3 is TGCAGTGCAGTCGGCGGGGCGGGAGCAGATACGCAGTATTTT.

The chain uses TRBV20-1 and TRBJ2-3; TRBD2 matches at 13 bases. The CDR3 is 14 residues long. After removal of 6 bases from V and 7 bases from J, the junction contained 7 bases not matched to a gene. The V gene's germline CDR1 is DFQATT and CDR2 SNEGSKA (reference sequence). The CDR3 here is CSAYGTSGKHTQYF. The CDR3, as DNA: TGCAGTGCCTATGGGACTAGCGGGAAGCATACGCAGTATTTT.

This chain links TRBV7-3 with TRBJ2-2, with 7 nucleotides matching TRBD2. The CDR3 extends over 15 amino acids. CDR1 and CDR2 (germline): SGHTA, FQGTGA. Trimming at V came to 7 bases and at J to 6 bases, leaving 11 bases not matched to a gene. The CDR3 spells CASTPGGGYAGELFF. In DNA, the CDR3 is TGTGCCAGCACCCCGGGGGGAGGGTATGCCGGGGAGCTGTTTTTT.

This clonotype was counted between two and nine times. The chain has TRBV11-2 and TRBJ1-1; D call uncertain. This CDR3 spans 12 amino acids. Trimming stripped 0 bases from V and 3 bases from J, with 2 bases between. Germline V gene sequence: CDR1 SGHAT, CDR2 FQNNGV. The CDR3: CASSLEYTEAFF. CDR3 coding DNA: TGTGCCAGCAGCTTAGAGTACACTGAAGCTTTCTTT.

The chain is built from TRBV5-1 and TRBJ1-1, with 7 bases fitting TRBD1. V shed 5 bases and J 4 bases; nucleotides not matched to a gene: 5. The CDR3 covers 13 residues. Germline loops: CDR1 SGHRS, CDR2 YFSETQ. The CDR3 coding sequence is TGCGCCAGCAGATCACAGGGGCGCACTGAAGCTTTCTTT. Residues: CASRSQGRTEAFF.

CDR3 sequence (DNA): TGTGCCAGCAGTTTAGCGGGGGGGCACTATGAGCAGTTCTTC. Its translation: CASSLAGGHYEQFF. The genes are TRBV12-3 or TRBV12-4 and TRBJ2-1; weak D call: TRBD2 (7 bases). Trimming cost V 0 bases and J 8 bases, with 11 bases left between them. The CDR3 loop spans 14 amino acids.

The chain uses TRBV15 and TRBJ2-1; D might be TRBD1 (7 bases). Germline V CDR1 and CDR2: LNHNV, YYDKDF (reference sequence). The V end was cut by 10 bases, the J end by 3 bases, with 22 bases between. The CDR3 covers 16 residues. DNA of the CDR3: TGTGCCAGCGGGACAGACCCAAACGTAATCTACAATGAGCAGTTCTTC. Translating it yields CASGTDPNVIYNEQFF.

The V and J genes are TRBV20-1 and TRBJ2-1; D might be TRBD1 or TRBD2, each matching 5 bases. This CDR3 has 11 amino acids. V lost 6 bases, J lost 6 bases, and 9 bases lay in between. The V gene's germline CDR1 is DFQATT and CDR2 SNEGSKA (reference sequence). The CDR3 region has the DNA TGCAGTGCCCGGGGACCCAATGAGCAGTTCTTC. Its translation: CSARGPNEQFF.

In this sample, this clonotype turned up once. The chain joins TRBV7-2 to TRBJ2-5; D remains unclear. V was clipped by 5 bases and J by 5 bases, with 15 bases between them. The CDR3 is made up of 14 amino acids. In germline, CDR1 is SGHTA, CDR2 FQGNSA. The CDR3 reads CASSPPAVAETQYF. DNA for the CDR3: TGTGCCAGCAGCCCCCCAGCCGTGGCGGAGACCCAGTACTTC. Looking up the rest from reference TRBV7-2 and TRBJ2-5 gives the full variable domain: GAGVSQSPSNKVTEKGKDVELRCDPISGHTALYWYRQSLGQGLEFLIYFQGNSAPDKSGLPSDRFSAERTGGSVSTLTIQRTQQEDSAVYLCASSPPAVAETQYFGPGTRLLVL.

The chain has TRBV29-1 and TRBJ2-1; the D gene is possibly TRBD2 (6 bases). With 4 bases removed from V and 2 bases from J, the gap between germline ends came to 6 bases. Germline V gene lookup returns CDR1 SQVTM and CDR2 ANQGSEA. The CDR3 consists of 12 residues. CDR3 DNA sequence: TGCAGCGTTGGGACTACCTACAATGAGCAGTTCTTC. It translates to CSVGTTYNEQFF.

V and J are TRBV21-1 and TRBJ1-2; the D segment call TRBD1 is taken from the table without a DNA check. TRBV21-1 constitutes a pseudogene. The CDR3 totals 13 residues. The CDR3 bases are TGTGCCAGAGGGGGAATTAGGGACTATGGCTACACCTTC. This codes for CARGGIRDYGYTF.

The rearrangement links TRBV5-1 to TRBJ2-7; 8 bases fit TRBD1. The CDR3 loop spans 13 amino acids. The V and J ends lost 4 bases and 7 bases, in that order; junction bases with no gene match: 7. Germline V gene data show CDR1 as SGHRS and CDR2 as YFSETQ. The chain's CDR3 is CASSLDRAGEQYF. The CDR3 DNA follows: TGCGCCAGCAGCCTGGACAGGGCTGGGGAGCAGTACTTC.

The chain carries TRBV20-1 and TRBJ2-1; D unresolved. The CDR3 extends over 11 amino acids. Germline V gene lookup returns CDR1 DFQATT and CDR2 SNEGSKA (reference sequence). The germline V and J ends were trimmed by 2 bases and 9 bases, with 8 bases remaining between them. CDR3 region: CSARKEGEQFF. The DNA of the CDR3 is TGCAGTGCTAGAAAGGAAGGTGAGCAGTTCTTC.

The CDR3 nucleotides are TGCAGCGTTGTGTTTTCTGACTCCCGTCTTTCCTCCTACAATGAGCAGTTCTTC. Amino acid sequence: CSVVFSDSRLSSYNEQFF. The chain employs TRBV29-1 and TRBJ2-1; D unresolved. The CDR3 is made up of 18 amino acids. Germline V gene sequence: CDR1 SQVTM, CDR2 ANQGSEA. V shed 4 bases and J shed 0 bases, with 22 bases lying between them.

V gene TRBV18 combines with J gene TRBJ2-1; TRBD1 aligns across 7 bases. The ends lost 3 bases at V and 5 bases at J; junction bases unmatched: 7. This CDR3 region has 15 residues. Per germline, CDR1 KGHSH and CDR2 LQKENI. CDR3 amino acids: CASSPYGGQDNEQFF. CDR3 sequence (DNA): TGTGCCAGCTCACCTTATGGCGGACAGGACAATGAGCAGTTCTTC.

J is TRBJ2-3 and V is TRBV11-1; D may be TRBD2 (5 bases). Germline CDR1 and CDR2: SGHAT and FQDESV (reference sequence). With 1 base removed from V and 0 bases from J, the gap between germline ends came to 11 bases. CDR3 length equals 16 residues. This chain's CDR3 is CASSLGPSGSTDTQYF. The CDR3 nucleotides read TGTGCCAGCAGCTTAGGACCCAGCGGAAGCACAGATACGCAGTATTTT.

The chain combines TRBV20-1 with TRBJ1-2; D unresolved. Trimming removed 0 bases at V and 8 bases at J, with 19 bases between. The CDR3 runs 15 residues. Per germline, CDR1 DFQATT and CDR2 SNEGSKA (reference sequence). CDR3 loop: CSAREAAGPHGGYTF. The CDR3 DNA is TGCAGTGCTAGAGAGGCGGCCGGGCCCCATGGGGGCTACACCTTC.

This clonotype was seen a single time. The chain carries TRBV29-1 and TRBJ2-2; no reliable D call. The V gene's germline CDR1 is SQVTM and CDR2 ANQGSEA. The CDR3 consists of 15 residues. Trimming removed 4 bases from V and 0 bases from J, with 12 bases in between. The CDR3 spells CSVAYSAANTGELFF. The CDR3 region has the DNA TGCAGCGTTGCTTACAGCGCAGCGAACACCGGGGAGCTGTTTTTT.

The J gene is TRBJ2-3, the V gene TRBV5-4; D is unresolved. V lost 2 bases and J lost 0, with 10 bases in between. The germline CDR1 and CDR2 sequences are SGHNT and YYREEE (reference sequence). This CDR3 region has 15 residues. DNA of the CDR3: TGTGCCAGCAGCTTTGATGGCAGAAGCACAGATACGCAGTATTTT. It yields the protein CASSFDGRSTDTQYF. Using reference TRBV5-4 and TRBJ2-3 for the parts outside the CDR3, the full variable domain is ETGVTQSPTHLIKTRGQQVTLRCSSQSGHNTVSWYQQALGQGPQFIFQYYREEENGRGNFPPRFSGLQFPNYSSELNVNALELDDSALYLCASSFDGRSTDTQYFGPGTRLTVL.

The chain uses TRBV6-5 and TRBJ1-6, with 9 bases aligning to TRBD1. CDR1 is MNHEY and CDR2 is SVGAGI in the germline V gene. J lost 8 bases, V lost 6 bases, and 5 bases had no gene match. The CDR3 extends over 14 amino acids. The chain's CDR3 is CASSFDRGDSPLHF. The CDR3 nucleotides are TGTGCCAGCAGCTTCGACAGGGGGGATTCACCCCTCCACTTT.